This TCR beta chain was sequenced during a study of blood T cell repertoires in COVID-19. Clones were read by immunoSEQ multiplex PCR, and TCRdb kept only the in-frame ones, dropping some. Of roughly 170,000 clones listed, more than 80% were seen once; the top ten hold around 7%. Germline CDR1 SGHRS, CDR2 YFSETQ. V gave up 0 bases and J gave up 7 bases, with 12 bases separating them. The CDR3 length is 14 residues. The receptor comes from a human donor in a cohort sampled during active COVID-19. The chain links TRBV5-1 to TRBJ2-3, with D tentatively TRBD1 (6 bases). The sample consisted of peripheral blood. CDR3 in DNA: TGCGCCAGCAGCTTGGGTGACAGGCTTAATACGCAGTATTTT. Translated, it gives CASSLGDRLNTQYF.